Described below is a single T cell receptor beta chain sequence and its context. The data were produced by immunoSEQ multiplex PCR, yet TCRdb's version contains in-frame clones alone and is incomplete. The sample records 45,000 to 55,000 clones, 80% to 95% being singletons. The data are from a study of T cell changes during pregnancy in multiple sclerosis. This CDR3 is built from 16 residues. V lost 3 bases to trimming and J lost 2 bases; unmatched junction nucleotides: 6. CDR1 is SGDLS and CDR2 is YYNGEE in the germline V gene. The clonotype comes from a female donor with multiple sclerosis, enrolled in a pregnancy study. This chain uses TRBV9 with TRBJ2-1; 9 bases match TRBD1. Source: peripheral blood, taken in the third trimester of pregnancy. CDR3 DNA sequence: TGTGCCAGCAGCGGCCCGGGACAGGGAGCCTACAATGAGCAGTTCTTC. It specifies CASSGPGQGAYNEQFF.